Listed here are 15 T cell receptor beta chains from one sample, sequenced in a study of CD8 T cells in ankylosing spondylitis. From the 5' RACE reads, TCRdb called clonotypes with MiXCR, one entry per CDR3 protein. The table lists about 130,000 distinct CDR3 sequences, 7% to 8% of them singletons. The specimen was blood, either unsorted or a sorted T cell fraction (not recorded which). All receptors come from a female donor with ankylosing spondylitis or in good health (not recorded which).

The table lists this clonotype with many counts. V is TRBV5-1 and J is TRBJ2-3; perhaps TRBD2 as D (5 bases). Trimming removed 0 bases from V and 8 bases from J, with 19 bases in between. CDR1 SGHRS and CDR2 YFSETQ come from the germline V gene. This CDR3 has 16 amino acids. CDR3 sequence (DNA): TGCGCCAGCAGCTTGGCGTACCGGAGCCTAGCAGGTACGCAGTATTTT. Translated, it gives CASSLAYRSLAGTQYF. The whole variable domain, filled in from reference TRBV5-1 and TRBJ2-3, reads KAGVTQTPRYLIKTRGQQVTLSCSPISGHRSVSWYQQTPGQGLQFLFEYFSETQRNKGNFPGRFSGRQFSNSRSEMNVSTLELGDSALYLCASSLAYRSLAGTQYFGPGTRLTVL.

In the case of this clonotype: An end of the junction does not agree with germline; a read error may underlie this. This chain links TRBV4-3 with TRBJ2-6; possibly TRBD1 for D (5 bases). CDR3 length equals 16 residues. Germline loops: CDR1 LGHNA, CDR2 YSLEER. The CDR3 nucleotides are TGCGCCAGCAGCCAAGAAACAGGCTCTGGGTCCAACGTCCTGACTTTC. It translates to CASSQETGSGSNVLTF.

This clonotype was seen only a few times. V usage is TRBV6-4 and J usage is TRBJ2-7; D possibly corresponds to TRBD2 (5 bases). Germline CDR1 reads MRHNA; CDR2 reads SNTAGT. With 3 bases removed from V and 6 bases from J, the gap between germline ends came to 15 bases. The length of the CDR3 is 14 residues. CDR3 region: CASSEPRTFCEQYF. In DNA form, the CDR3 reads TGTGCCAGCAGTGAACCAAGGACTTTTTGCGAGCAGTACTTC.

Many counts were recorded for this clonotype. V and J are TRBV4-1 and TRBJ1-5; a weak D match, TRBD1 (5 bases). The V end lost 3 bases, the J end lost 3 bases, and 9 bases lay between the germline ends. Germline assignment: CDR1 MGHRA and CDR2 YSYEKL. This CDR3 is 14 amino acids long. CDR3 DNA sequence: TGCGCCAGCAGCCATGACAGTTACAATCAGCCCCAGCATTTT. Amino acids: CASSHDSYNQPQHF.

This clonotype occurred many times. The chain has TRBV12-3 or TRBV12-4 and TRBJ2-6; TRBD1 matches at 7 bases. Unmatched junction bases numbered 4, after V lost 6 bases and J lost 2 bases. The CDR3 is 15 residues long. CDR3: CASSPTGAGANVLTF. The DNA of the CDR3 is TGTGCCAGCAGCCCTACAGGGGCTGGGGCCAACGTCCTGACTTTC.

This clonotype was found many times. The gene calls are TRBV20-1 and TRBJ1-5, with D possibly TRBD1 on 5 matching bases. The length of the CDR3 is 15 residues. Trimming stripped 3 bases from V and 7 bases from J, with 19 bases between. Germline V CDR1 and CDR2: DFQATT, SNEGSKA (reference sequence). The CDR3 loop reads CSASPLGHRGQPQHF. The CDR3 bases are TGCAGTGCTAGTCCCCTCGGACATAGGGGCCAGCCCCAGCATTTT.

Many counts were recorded for this clonotype. The chain joins TRBV29-1 to TRBJ2-7; perhaps TRBD2 as D (5 bases). The CDR3 consists of 12 residues. V lost 3 bases and J 5 bases, leaving 11 bases between the germline ends. Per germline, CDR1 SQVTM and CDR2 ANQGSEA. The DNA of the CDR3 is TGCAGCGTTGAGAACGACGGGAACGAGCAGTACTTC. It translates to CSVENDGNEQYF.

This clonotype was detected many times. The gene calls are TRBV14 and TRBJ2-1; D not certain. The CDR3 is 12 residues long. Germline assignment: CDR1 SGHDN and CDR2 FVKESK. Trimming stripped 7 bases from V and 0 bases from J, with 4 bases between. The CDR3 sequence is CASTSSYNEQFF. CDR3 nucleotide sequence: TGTGCCAGCACGAGCTCCTACAATGAGCAGTTCTTC.

Ten or more counts support this clonotype. The chain couples TRBV3-1 to TRBJ2-1; possibly TRBD1 for D (5 bases). The ends were cut back, 0 bases at V and 1 base at J, with 13 bases in the middle. This CDR3 has 17 residues. Looked up from germline, CDR1 is LGHDT and CDR2 is YNNKEL (reference sequence). The CDR3 DNA reads as TGTGCCAGCAGCCAAGATGCAGGGCGACGATCCTACAATGAGCAGTTCTTC. Residues: CASSQDAGRRSYNEQFF.

This clonotype was recorded at least ten times. This chain links TRBV12-3 or TRBV12-4 with TRBJ1-3; D not resolved. This CDR3 has 14 amino acids. Trimming removed 4 bases from V and 3 bases from J, with 10 bases in between. CDR3 in DNA: TGTGCCAGCAGTTCGGGATTCAATGGAAACACCATATATTTT. Encoded protein: CASSSGFNGNTIYF.

This clonotype was recorded many times. The V call is TRBV9, the J call TRBJ2-4; TRBD2 is a possible D gene (6 bases). The CDR3 is 13 residues long. CDR1 is SGDLS and CDR2 is YYNGEE in the germline V gene. With 4 bases removed from V and 6 bases from J, the gap between germline ends came to 11 bases. CDR3 nucleotide sequence: TGTGCCAGCAGCAACGACGGGAGAAACATTCAGTACTTC. Encoded protein: CASSNDGRNIQYF.

In its sample, this clonotype was seen many times. The chain links TRBV3-1 to TRBJ1-2, with 7 bases identical to TRBD1. Per germline, CDR1 LGHDT and CDR2 YNNKEL (reference sequence). The CDR3 has 13 amino acids. Trimming cost V 1 base and J 8 bases; bases outside gene matches: 4. The CDR3, as DNA: TGTGCCAGCAGCCAAGGACAGGGATTGGGCTACACCTTC. It yields the protein CASSQGQGLGYTF.

The chain has TRBV6-5 and TRBJ1-3; 7 bases agree with TRBD1. From germline, CDR1 is MNHEY and CDR2 SVGAGI. The CDR3 extends over 15 amino acids. V shed 6 bases, J shed 2 bases, and the junction held 7 bases outside the gene matches. The CDR3 protein is CASRTPQGAGNTIYF. The CDR3 DNA sequence: TGTGCCAGCAGGACCCCGCAGGGGGCTGGAAACACCATATATTTT.

The V call is TRBV11-1, the J call TRBJ1-4; D gene ambiguous. This CDR3 is built from 15 residues. CDR1 and CDR2 (germline): SGHAT, FQDESV (reference sequence). Trimming removed 5 bases from V and 6 bases from J, with 16 bases in between. The DNA of the CDR3 is TGTGCCAGCAGCGCCGACAATTCGAACGATGAAAAACTGTTTTTT. Its protein is CASSADNSNDEKLFF.

This clonotype was recorded many times. The gene calls are TRBV5-1 and TRBJ2-1, with TRBD1 matching over 9 bases. The CDR3 covers 17 residues. V shed 3 bases and J 7 bases; nucleotides not matched to a gene: 14. The germline CDR1 and CDR2 sequences are SGHRS and YFSETQ. CDR3 coding DNA: TGCGCCAGCAGCTCCTACACCTCTAGGACAGGGGAGAATGAGCAGTTCTTC. The encoded protein is CASSSYTSRTGENEQFF.